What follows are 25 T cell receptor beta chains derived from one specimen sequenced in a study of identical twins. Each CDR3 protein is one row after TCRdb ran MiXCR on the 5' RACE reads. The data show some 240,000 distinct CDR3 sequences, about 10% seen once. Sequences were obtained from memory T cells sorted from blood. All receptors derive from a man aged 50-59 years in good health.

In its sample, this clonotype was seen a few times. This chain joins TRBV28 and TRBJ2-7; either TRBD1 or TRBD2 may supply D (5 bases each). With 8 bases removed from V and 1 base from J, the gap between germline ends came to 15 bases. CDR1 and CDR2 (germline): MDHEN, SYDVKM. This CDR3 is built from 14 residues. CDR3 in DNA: TGTGCCAGCCGTGGGAATGGGGGTTCCTACGAGCAGTACTTC. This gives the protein CASRGNGGSYEQYF.

The CDR3 DNA reads TGTGCCAGCTCACCAGAGACAGATTTTCGAGAGACCCAGTACTTC. This gives the protein CASSPETDFRETQYF. The chain employs TRBV18 and TRBJ2-5, with D possibly being TRBD1 (5 bases). This CDR3 contains 15 residues. Trimming cost V 2 bases and J 4 bases, with 14 bases left between them. In germline, CDR1 is KGHSH, CDR2 LQKENI.

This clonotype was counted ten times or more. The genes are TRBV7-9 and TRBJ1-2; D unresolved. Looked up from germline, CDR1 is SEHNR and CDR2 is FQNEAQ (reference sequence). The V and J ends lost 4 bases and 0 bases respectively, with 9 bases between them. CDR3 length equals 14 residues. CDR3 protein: CASSSPAANYGYTF. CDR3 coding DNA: TGTGCCAGCAGCTCACCGGCAGCTAACTATGGCTACACCTTC. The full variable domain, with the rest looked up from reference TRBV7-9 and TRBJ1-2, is DTGVSQNPRHKITKRGQNVTFRCDPISEHNRLYWYRQTLGQGPEFLTYFQNEAQLEKSRLLSDRFSAERPKGSFSTLEIQRTEQGDSAMYLCASSSPAANYGYTFGSGTRLTVV.

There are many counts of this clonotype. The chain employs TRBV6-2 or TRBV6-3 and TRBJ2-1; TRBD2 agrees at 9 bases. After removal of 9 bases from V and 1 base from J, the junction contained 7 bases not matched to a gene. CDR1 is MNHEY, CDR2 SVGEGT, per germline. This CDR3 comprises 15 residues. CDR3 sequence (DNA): TGTGCCAGTGGGTTAGCGGGAGTTTCCTACAATGAGCAGTTCTTC. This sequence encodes CASGLAGVSYNEQFF.

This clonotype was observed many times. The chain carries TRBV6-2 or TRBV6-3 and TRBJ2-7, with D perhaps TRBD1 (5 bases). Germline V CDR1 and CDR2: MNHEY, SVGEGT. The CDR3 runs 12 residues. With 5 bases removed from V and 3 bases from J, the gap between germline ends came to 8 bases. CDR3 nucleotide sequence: TGTGCCAGCAGTCAACAGGTCTACGAGCAGTACTTC. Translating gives CASSQQVYEQYF.

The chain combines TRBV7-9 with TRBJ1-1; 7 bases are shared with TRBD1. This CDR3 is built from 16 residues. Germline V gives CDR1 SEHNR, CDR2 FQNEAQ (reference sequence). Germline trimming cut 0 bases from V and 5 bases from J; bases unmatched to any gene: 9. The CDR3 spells CASSLARGQGRTEAFF. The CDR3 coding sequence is TGTGCCAGCAGCTTAGCGAGGGGGCAGGGCCGTACTGAAGCTTTCTTT. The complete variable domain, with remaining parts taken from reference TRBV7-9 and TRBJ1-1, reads DTGVSQNPRHKITKRGQNVTFRCDPISEHNRLYWYRQTLGQGPEFLTYFQNEAQLEKSRLLSDRFSAERPKGSFSTLEIQRTEQGDSAMYLCASSLARGQGRTEAFFGQGTRLTVV.

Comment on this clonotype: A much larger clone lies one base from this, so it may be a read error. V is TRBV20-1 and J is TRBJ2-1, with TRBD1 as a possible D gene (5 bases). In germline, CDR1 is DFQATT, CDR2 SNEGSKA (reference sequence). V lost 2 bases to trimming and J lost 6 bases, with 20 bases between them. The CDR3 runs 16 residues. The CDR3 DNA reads TGCAGTGCTAGACCCCCAGGGTTGCGAGCGACCAATGAGCAGTTCTTC. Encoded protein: CSARPPGLRATNEQFF.

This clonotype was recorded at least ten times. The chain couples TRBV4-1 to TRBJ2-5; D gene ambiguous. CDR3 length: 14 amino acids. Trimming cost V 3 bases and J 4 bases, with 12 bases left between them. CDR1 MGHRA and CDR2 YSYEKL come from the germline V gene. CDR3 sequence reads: CASSHYGRRETQYF. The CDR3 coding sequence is TGCGCCAGCAGCCATTATGGCAGACGAGAGACCCAGTACTTC.

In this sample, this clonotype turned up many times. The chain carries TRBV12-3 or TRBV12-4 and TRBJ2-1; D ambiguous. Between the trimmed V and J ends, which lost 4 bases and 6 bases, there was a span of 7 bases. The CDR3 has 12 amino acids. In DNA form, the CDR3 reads TGTGCCAGCAGTTACTCTTCCAATGAGCAGTTCTTC. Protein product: CASSYSSNEQFF.

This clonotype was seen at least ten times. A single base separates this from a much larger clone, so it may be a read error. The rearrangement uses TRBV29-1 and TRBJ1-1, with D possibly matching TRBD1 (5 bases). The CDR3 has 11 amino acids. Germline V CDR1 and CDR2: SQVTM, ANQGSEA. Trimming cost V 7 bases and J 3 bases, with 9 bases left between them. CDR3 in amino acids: CSGVRDTEAFF. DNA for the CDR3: TGCAGCGGTGTCAGGGACACTGAAGCTTTCTTT.

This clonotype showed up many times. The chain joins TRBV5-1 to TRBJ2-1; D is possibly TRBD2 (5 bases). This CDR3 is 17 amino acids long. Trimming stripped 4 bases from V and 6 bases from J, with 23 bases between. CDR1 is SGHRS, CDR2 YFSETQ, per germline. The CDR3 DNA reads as TGCGCCAGCAGCCTCAACGGAGCGGTCTGGGGTGGCAATGAGCAGTTCTTC. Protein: CASSLNGAVWGGNEQFF.

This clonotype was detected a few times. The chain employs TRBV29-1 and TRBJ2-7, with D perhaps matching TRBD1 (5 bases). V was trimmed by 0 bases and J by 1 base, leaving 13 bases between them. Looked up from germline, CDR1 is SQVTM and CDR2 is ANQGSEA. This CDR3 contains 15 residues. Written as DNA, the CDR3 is TGCAGCGTTGAAGATTGGGAACAGGAATCCTACGAGCAGTACTTC. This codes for CSVEDWEQESYEQYF.

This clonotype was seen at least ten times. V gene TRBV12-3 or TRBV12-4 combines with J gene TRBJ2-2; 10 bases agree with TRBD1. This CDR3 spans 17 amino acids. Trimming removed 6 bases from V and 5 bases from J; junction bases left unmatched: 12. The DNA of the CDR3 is TGTGCCAGCAGACACCGAAAAAGGGACAGGGGTACCGGGGAGCTGTTTTTT. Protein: CASRHRKRDRGTGELFF.

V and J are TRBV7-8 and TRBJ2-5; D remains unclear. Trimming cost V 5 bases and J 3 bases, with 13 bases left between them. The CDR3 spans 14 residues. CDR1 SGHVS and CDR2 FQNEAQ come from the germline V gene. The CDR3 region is CASSGGGFEETQYF. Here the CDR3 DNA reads TGTGCCAGCAGCGGTGGCGGCTTCGAAGAGACCCAGTACTTC.

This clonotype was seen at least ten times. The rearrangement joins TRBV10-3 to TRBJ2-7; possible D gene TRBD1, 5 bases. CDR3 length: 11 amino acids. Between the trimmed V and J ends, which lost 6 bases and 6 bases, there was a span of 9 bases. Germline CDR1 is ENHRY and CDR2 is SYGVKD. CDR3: CAIREDSEQYF. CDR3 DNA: TGTGCCATCAGGGAAGACAGCGAGCAGTACTTC.

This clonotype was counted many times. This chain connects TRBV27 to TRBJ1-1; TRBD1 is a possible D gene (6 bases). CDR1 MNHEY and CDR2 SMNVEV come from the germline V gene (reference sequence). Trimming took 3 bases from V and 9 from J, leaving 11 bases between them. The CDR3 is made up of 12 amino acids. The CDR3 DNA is TGTGCCAGCAGTTTTCAGGGGCGGAAAGCTTTCTTT. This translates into CASSFQGRKAFF.

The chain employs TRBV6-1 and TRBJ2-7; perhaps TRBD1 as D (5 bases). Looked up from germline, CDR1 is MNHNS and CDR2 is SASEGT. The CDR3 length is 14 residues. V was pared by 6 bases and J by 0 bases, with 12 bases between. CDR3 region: CASRRQKSSYEQYF. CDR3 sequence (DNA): TGTGCCAGCAGGCGACAGAAAAGCTCCTACGAGCAGTACTTC.

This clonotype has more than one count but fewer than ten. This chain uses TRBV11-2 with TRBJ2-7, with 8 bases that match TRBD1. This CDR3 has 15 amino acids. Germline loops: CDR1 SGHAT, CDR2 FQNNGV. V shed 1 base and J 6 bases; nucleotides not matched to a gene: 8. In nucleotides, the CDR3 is TGTGCCAGCAGCTTAGCGGGACAGGTCTATCGCGAGCAGTACTTC. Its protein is CASSLAGQVYREQYF.

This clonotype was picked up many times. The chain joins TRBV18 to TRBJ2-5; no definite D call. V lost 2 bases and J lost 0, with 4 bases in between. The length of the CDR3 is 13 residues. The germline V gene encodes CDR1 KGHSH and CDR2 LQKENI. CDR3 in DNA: TGTGCCAGCTCACCAAGTAACCAAGAGACCCAGTACTTC. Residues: CASSPSNQETQYF. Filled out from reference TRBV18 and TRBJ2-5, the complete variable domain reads NAGVMQNPRHLVRRRGQEARLRCSPMKGHSHVYWYRQLPEEGLKFMVYLQKENIIDESGMPKERFSAEFPKEGPSILRIQQVVRGDSAAYFCASSPSNQETQYFGPGTRLLVL.

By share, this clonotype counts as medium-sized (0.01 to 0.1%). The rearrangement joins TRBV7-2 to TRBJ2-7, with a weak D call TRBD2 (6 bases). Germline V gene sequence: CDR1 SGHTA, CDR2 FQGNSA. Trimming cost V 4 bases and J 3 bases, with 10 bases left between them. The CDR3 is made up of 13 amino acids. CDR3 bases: TGTGCCAGCAGCTCCGGGACTTTCTACGAGCAGTACTTC. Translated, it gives CASSSGTFYEQYF.

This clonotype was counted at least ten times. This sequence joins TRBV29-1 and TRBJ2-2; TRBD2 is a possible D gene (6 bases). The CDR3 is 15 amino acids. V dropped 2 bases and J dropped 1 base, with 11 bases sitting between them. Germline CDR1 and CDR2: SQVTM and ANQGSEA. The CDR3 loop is CSVEFRLGNTGELFF. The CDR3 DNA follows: TGCAGCGTTGAATTCCGACTAGGGAACACCGGGGAGCTGTTTTTT.

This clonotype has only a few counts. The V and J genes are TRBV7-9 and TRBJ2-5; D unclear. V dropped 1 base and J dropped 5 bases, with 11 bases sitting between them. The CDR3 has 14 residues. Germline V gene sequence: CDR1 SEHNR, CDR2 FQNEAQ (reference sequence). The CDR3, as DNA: TGTGCCAGCAGCTTAGAGCTCACCAGGGAGACCCAGTACTTC. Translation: CASSLELTRETQYF.

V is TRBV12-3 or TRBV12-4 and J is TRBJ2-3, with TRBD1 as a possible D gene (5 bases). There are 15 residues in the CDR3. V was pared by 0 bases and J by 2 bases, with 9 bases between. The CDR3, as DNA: TGTGCCAGCAGTTTAGCTCAGGGCTACACAGATACGCAGTATTTT. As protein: CASSLAQGYTDTQYF.

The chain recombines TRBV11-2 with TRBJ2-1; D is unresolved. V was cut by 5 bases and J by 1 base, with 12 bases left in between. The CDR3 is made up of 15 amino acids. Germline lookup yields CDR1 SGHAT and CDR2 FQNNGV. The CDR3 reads CASSTALRSYNEQFF. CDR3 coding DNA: TGTGCCAGCAGCACAGCGTTACGGTCCTACAATGAGCAGTTCTTC.

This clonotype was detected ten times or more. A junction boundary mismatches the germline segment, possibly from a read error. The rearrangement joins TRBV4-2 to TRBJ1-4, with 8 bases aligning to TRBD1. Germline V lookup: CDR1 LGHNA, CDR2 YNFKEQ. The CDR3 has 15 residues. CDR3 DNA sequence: TGTGCCAGCAGCCAAGGGACAGGGTATAATGAAAAGCTGTTTTTT. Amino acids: CASSQGTGYNEKLFF.